Presented here are 28 T cell receptor beta chains from one specimen sequenced in a study of lymphopenia after photon versus proton radiotherapy. The assay was immunoSEQ multiplex PCR, and TCRdb's table has in-frame clones only and misses some. Of roughly 53,000 clones in the sample, around four fifths are singletons; the top ten hold around 30%. The sequencing here drew on peripheral blood, taken from a patient treated with photon-based radiotherapy. The receptors were gathered from a man in his fifties or sixties with gastric cancer.

The chain is built from TRBV2 and TRBJ1-6, with D unresolved. CDR1 and CDR2 (germline): SNHLY, FYNNEI. V was cut by 8 bases and J by 10 bases, with 12 bases left in between. The CDR3 contains 12 residues. The CDR3 loop is CASGLGGSPLHF. CDR3 nucleotides: TGTGCCAGCGGGCTAGGTGGATCACCCCTCCACTTT.

The chain's CDR3 is CASSVGDSPRYGYTF. The CDR3 DNA sequence: TGTGCCAGCAGCGTAGGCGACAGTCCAAGATATGGCTACACCTTC. The chain carries TRBV5-4 and TRBJ1-2, with a weak D call TRBD1 (5 bases). Germline CDR1 and CDR2: SGHNT and YYREEE (reference sequence). The CDR3 runs to 15 residues. Between the trimmed V and J ends, which lost 4 bases and 5 bases, there was a span of 18 bases.

J is TRBJ2-5 and V is TRBV4-1, with 16 bases that match TRBD2. Losses at the gene ends were 4 bases for V and 1 base for J; bases not matched to a gene: 6. CDR1 MGHRA and CDR2 YSYEKL come from the germline V gene. CDR3 length: 18 amino acids. The CDR3, as DNA: TGCGCCAGCAGCCTGGGACTAGCGGGAGGGTTGCGCCAAGAGACCCAGTACTTC. Translated, it gives CASSLGLAGGLRQETQYF.

This clone was counted only a few times. The rearrangement uses TRBV30 and TRBJ1-5, with D hard to call. Germline-derived CDR1 and CDR2 are GTSNPN and SVGIG (reference sequence). The CDR3 loop spans 13 amino acids. The germline V and J ends were trimmed by 4 bases and 5 bases, with 12 bases remaining between them. CDR3 sequence (DNA): TGTGCCTGGAATGTGCAGGAGGATCAGCCCCAGCATTTT. This sequence encodes CAWNVQEDQPQHF. Supplemented by reference TRBV30 and TRBJ1-5, the full variable domain reads SQTIHQWPATLVQPVGSPLSLECTVEGTSNPNLYWYRQAAGRGLQLLFYSVGIGQISSEVPQNLSASRPQDRQFILSSKKLLLSDSGFYLCAWNVQEDQPQHFGDGTRLSIL.

The chain is built from TRBV7-9 and TRBJ2-3, with 7 bases lining up with TRBD2. The CDR3 consists of 15 residues. With V trimmed by 0 bases and J by 4 bases, 4 bases remained unmatched. The germline V gene has CDR1 SEHNR and CDR2 FQNEAQ (reference sequence). The CDR3 loop is CASSLAGGPADTQYF. CDR3 nucleotide sequence: TGTGCCAGCAGCTTAGCGGGAGGGCCCGCAGATACGCAGTATTTT. The variable domain in full, completed from reference TRBV7-9 and TRBJ2-3, reads DTGVSQNPRHKITKRGQNVTFRCDPISEHNRLYWYRQTLGQGPEFLTYFQNEAQLEKSRLLSDRFSAERPKGSFSTLEIQRTEQGDSAMYLCASSLAGGPADTQYFGPGTRLTVL.

The count of this clone is one. The chain joins TRBV15 to TRBJ2-1; TRBD2 matches 7 bases. There are 15 residues in the CDR3. Trimming removed 1 base from V and 3 bases from J; junction bases left unmatched: 3. The germline gives CDR1 LNHNV, CDR2 YYDKDF (reference sequence). The CDR3 sequence is CATSRGGGSYNEQFF. The CDR3 coding sequence is TGTGCCACCAGCAGAGGAGGCGGGAGCTACAATGAGCAGTTCTTC.

This clone was counted a few times. This chain links TRBV19 with TRBJ1-5; D call uncertain. This CDR3 region has 17 residues. CDR1 LNHDA and CDR2 SQIVND come from the germline V gene (reference sequence). The V and J ends lost 3 bases and 0 bases respectively, with 15 bases between them. The CDR3 nucleotides read TGTGCCAGTAGTATTCGGACGGGCGATTATAGCAATCAGCCCCAGCATTTT. Translation gives CASSIRTGDYSNQPQHF.

The chain uses TRBV12-5 and TRBJ2-1, with D perhaps matching TRBD2 (6 bases). V shed 5 bases and J shed 4 bases, with 12 bases lying between them. CDR1 is LGHNT, CDR2 FRNRAP, per germline. CDR3 length: 14 residues. CDR3: CASGLQRAYNEQFF. The DNA of the CDR3 is TGTGCTAGTGGTCTCCAGCGGGCATACAATGAGCAGTTCTTC.

The chain couples TRBV10-1 to TRBJ1-5; TRBD1 is a possible D gene (5 bases). Germline V gives CDR1 WNHNN, CDR2 SYGVQD (reference sequence). The V end lost 0 bases, the J end lost 1 base, and 10 bases lay between the germline ends. The CDR3 runs to 16 residues. CDR3 region: CASSESTDLSNQPQHF. CDR3 in DNA: TGCGCCAGCAGTGAGTCGACAGACCTCAGCAATCAGCCCCAGCATTTT.

This clone was picked up one time. The J gene is TRBJ1-5, the V gene TRBV19; D is ambiguous. The V gene's germline CDR1 is LNHDA and CDR2 SQIVND (reference sequence). This CDR3 is 14 amino acids long. V shed 3 bases and J shed 3 bases, with 9 bases lying between them. The CDR3 DNA reads as TGTGCCAGTAGTATCAAGGCAGTCAATCAGCCCCAGCATTTT. Protein sequence: CASSIKAVNQPQHF.

This chain connects TRBV9 to TRBJ1-1, with no clear D. V was trimmed by 5 bases and J by 1 base, leaving 12 bases between them. Germline assignment: CDR1 SGDLS and CDR2 YYNGEE. The CDR3 has 14 amino acids. CDR3 nucleotides: TGTGCCAGCAGTCTTTTACATCAGAACACTGAAGCTTTCTTT. This codes for CASSLLHQNTEAFF.

This clone was seen once. The V gene is TRBV10-2, the J gene TRBJ2-1; no firm D call. Looked up from germline, CDR1 is WSHSY and CDR2 is SAAADI. This CDR3 is 14 amino acids long. Between the trimmed V and J ends, which lost 6 bases and 4 bases, there was a span of 13 bases. The CDR3 here is CASRLSPFYNEQFF. Written as DNA, the CDR3 is TGCGCCAGCAGGCTAAGCCCCTTTTACAATGAGCAGTTCTTC.

The genes are TRBV4-3 and TRBJ2-7; no clear D gene. The CDR3 is made up of 13 amino acids. V dropped 0 bases and J dropped 7 bases, with 10 bases sitting between them. Germline V lookup: CDR1 LGHNA, CDR2 YSLEER. The CDR3 bases are TGCGCCAGCAGCCAAGATCCCTTCGGTGAGCAGTACTTC. Amino acids: CASSQDPFGEQYF.

The J gene is TRBJ2-1, the V gene TRBV11-2; perhaps TRBD2 as D (6 bases). Trimming took off 1 base at V and 6 bases at J, with 10 bases between the two ends. Germline V CDR1 and CDR2: SGHAT, FQNNGV. CDR3 length equals 14 residues. In DNA, the CDR3 is TGTGCCAGCAGCTTAGCCGGACTATCCAATGAGCAGTTCTTC. Amino acids: CASSLAGLSNEQFF.

The rearrangement uses TRBV11-3 and TRBJ1-1; D gene unclear. V lost 3 bases, J lost 2 bases, and 4 bases lay in between. The CDR3 runs to 12 residues. The V gene's germline CDR1 is SGHNT and CDR2 YENEEA. The CDR3, as DNA: TGTGCCAGCAGCTTCACAAACACTGAAGCTTTCTTT. The encoded protein is CASSFTNTEAFF.

The CDR3 is CASSGLAGPQSYEQYF. CDR3 nucleotide sequence: TGTGCCAGTAGTGGACTAGCGGGACCTCAGTCCTACGAGCAGTACTTC. V and J are TRBV19 and TRBJ2-7, with TRBD2 matching over 12 bases. The germline V gene has CDR1 LNHDA and CDR2 SQIVND (reference sequence). Trimming cost V 5 bases and J 1 base; bases outside gene matches: 6. CDR3 size: 16 residues. The full variable domain, completed using reference TRBV19 and TRBJ2-7, is DGGITQSPKYLFRKEGQNVTLSCEQNLNHDAMYWYRQDPGQGLRLIYYSQIVNDFQKGDIAEGYSVSREKKESFPLTVTSAQKNPTAFYLCASSGLAGPQSYEQYFGPGTRLTVT.

The genes are TRBV5-4 and TRBJ2-3; possible D gene TRBD1, 6 bases. V was shortened by 4 bases and J by 11 bases, with 17 bases between the two germline ends. Germline V CDR1 and CDR2: SGHNT, YYREEE (reference sequence). The CDR3 loop spans 13 amino acids. CDR3 in DNA: TGTGCCAGCAGCAGCTACAGGGAGAGGATGCAGTATTTT. Translated: CASSSYRERMQYF. The full variable domain, with the rest looked up from reference TRBV5-4 and TRBJ2-3, is ETGVTQSPTHLIKTRGQQVTLRCSSQSGHNTVSWYQQALGQGPQFIFQYYREEENGRGNFPPRFSGLQFPNYSSELNVNALELDDSALYLCASSSYRERMQYFGPGTRLTVL.

The sample holds one count of this clone. This rearrangement joins TRBV4-1 to TRBJ2-5, with TRBD2 identical over 15 bases. Gene TRBJ2-7 matches the end of the DNA better, so the J call may be wrong. Germline CDR1 MGHRA, CDR2 YSYEKL. The CDR3 runs to 17 residues. CDR3 sequence reads: CASSQGTSGRASYEQYF. In DNA form, the CDR3 reads TGCGCCAGCAGCCAAGGGACTAGCGGGAGGGCCTCCTACGAGCAGTACTTC.

The chain recombines TRBV6-7 with TRBJ2-1, with D perhaps TRBD2 (5 bases). TRBV6-7 is an ORF; its function is uncertain. CDR3 length: 17 amino acids. V lost 5 bases and J 1 base, leaving 18 bases between the germline ends. This CDR3 reads CASSAKSGGGSYNEQFF. DNA of the CDR3: TGTGCCAGCAGTGCAAAGTCAGGAGGAGGATCCTACAATGAGCAGTTCTTC.

The chain couples TRBV5-1 to TRBJ2-1, with a weak D call TRBD2 (5 bases). Germline V gene sequence: CDR1 SGHRS, CDR2 YFSETQ. CDR3 length equals 15 residues. The V end was cut by 1 base, the J end by 2 bases, with 10 bases between. The CDR3 bases are TGCGCCAGCAGCTTGCCCACCGGGACCTACAATGAGCAGTTCTTC. Translating gives CASSLPTGTYNEQFF.

In this sample, this clone turned up a few times. V is TRBV5-6 and J is TRBJ1-2; TRBD1 aligns across 10 bases. CDR1 and CDR2 (germline): SGHDT, YYEEEE. V lost 2 bases and J lost 5; bases outside the gene matches: 6. The CDR3 length is 15 residues. Written as DNA, the CDR3 is TGTGCCAGCAGCTTACAAGACAGGGGGCCTTATGGCTACACCTTC. Amino acid sequence: CASSLQDRGPYGYTF.

V is TRBV28 and J is TRBJ2-3, with TRBD2 matching 10 bases. There are 17 residues in the CDR3. With V trimmed by 7 bases and J by 2 bases, 12 bases remained unmatched. Looked up from germline, CDR1 is MDHEN and CDR2 is SYDVKM. The CDR3 here is CASTKSGLAVLTDTQYF. DNA of the CDR3: TGTGCCAGCACTAAATCAGGACTAGCGGTTCTCACAGATACGCAGTATTTT.

The chain carries TRBV28 and TRBJ2-7; D remains unclear. The CDR3 spans 10 residues. CDR1 and CDR2 (germline): MDHEN, SYDVKM. V lost 6 bases to trimming and J lost 4 bases, with 4 bases between them. This CDR3 is CASSGYEQYF. Written as DNA, the CDR3 is TGTGCCAGCAGCGGTTACGAGCAGTACTTC.

The J gene is TRBJ1-1, the V gene TRBV5-1; no firm D call. Germline V gives CDR1 SGHRS, CDR2 YFSETQ. This CDR3 contains 15 residues. Trimming removed 4 bases from V and 5 bases from J, with 18 bases in between. This CDR3 is CASSLSVPGRTEAFF. In nucleotides, the CDR3 is TGCGCCAGCAGCCTTAGTGTTCCGGGGAGGACTGAAGCTTTCTTT.

V is TRBV27 and J is TRBJ2-1; D might be TRBD2 (6 bases). In germline, CDR1 is MNHEY, CDR2 SMNVEV (reference sequence). Trimming pared 3 bases from V and 6 bases from J, leaving 18 bases between. This CDR3 is 16 amino acids long. The CDR3 region is CASSFAIGARGNEQFF. In nucleotides, the CDR3 is TGTGCCAGCAGTTTTGCGATCGGGGCGCGGGGCAATGAGCAGTTCTTC.

The chain is built from TRBV6-1 and TRBJ2-1, with D unresolved. V dropped 5 bases and J dropped 5 bases, with 16 bases sitting between them. The CDR3 is 15 amino acids. The germline CDR1 and CDR2 sequences are MNHNS and SASEGT. The CDR3 coding sequence is TGTGCCAGCAGTCGAAGACCAAATGGGGACAATGAGCAGTTCTTC. Translated: CASSRRPNGDNEQFF.

V and J are TRBV28 and TRBJ2-7; 8 bases are a match to TRBD2. V dropped 5 bases and J dropped 3; count of bases not matched to a gene: 3. CDR1 is MDHEN, CDR2 SYDVKM, per germline. CDR3 length equals 13 residues. CDR3 amino acids: CASSPAGGYEQYF. DNA of the CDR3: TGTGCCAGCAGTCCCGCGGGGGGCTACGAGCAGTACTTC.

The chain is built from TRBV15 and TRBJ2-5; tentative D call: TRBD1 (6 bases). Germline assignment: CDR1 LNHNV and CDR2 YYDKDF (reference sequence). There are 15 residues in the CDR3. V shed 2 bases and J shed 2 bases, with 12 bases lying between them. The CDR3 is CATSRLDSRQETQYF. For the CDR3, the DNA is TGTGCCACCAGCAGATTGGACAGTAGACAAGAGACCCAGTACTTC.